Following are 24 T cell receptor beta chains from one sample sequenced in a study of regulatory T cells in long-lasting Graves disease. Construction of TCR beta libraries relied on iRepertoire HTBI primers and on Arm-PCR targeting CDR3 regions. TCRdb reprocessed the multiplex PCR reads with MiXCR, giving one entry per CDR3 protein. The profile shows roughly 400,000 distinct CDR3 sequences, 20% to 25% of them singletons. Noted time point: persistent/refractory GD, antithyroid drugs over 5 years with positive TRAb. Researchers made the TCR library from RNA that was extracted from PBMCs. The sequencing used peripheral blood mononuclear cells (PBMCs), collected when the disease was refractory, from a patient treated with antithyroid drugs. These receptors were collected from a female donor with Graves disease.

This clonotype showed up just a few times. V gene TRBV7-9 combines with J gene TRBJ2-7; D is unresolved. From germline, CDR1 is SEHNR and CDR2 FQNEAQ (reference sequence). The CDR3 totals 12 residues. Trimming pared 3 bases from V and 4 bases from J, leaving 7 bases between. This CDR3 reads CASSFDPYEQYF. CDR3 DNA: TGTGCCAGCAGCTTCGACCCATACGAGCAGTACTTC.

The chain recombines TRBV3-1 with TRBJ2-6, with D tentatively TRBD2 (6 bases). V gave up 0 bases and J gave up 0 bases, with 18 bases separating them. Germline CDR1 is LGHDT and CDR2 is YNNKEL (reference sequence). The length of the CDR3 is 20 residues. The CDR3 reads CASSQDSGVGRISGANVLTF. CDR3 in DNA: TGTGCCAGCAGCCAAGATTCGGGGGTGGGACGGATCTCTGGGGCCAACGTCCTGACTTTC. Complete variable domain (other parts from reference TRBV3-1 and TRBJ2-6): DTAVSQTPKYLVTQMGNDKSIKCEQNLGHDTMYWYKQDSKKFLKIMFSYNNKELIINETVPNRFSPKSPDKAHLNLHINSLELGDSAVYFCASSQDSGVGRISGANVLTFGAGSRLTVL.

Concerning this clonotype: A much larger clonotype is one base distant, so this may be a read error. V and J are TRBV2 and TRBJ2-5; 7 bases line up with TRBD1. The trim removed 6 bases at V and 4 bases at J, leaving 14 bases unmatched. Germline V gene lookup returns CDR1 SNHLY and CDR2 FYNNEI. The CDR3 consists of 16 residues. The CDR3 nucleotides are TGTGCCAGCAGAAACAGGAGGCCAGGGGGACGAGAGACCCAGTACTTC. Translating it yields CASRNRRPGGRETQYF.

This chain connects TRBV3-1 to TRBJ2-7; 9 bases map to TRBD1. This CDR3 comprises 15 residues. V was clipped by 4 bases and J by 4 bases; unmatched bases: 8. Germline assignment: CDR1 LGHDT and CDR2 YNNKEL (reference sequence). This CDR3 reads CASSRGTGYSYEQYF. CDR3 nucleotides: TGTGCCAGCAGCCGGGGGACAGGGTATTCGTACGAGCAGTACTTC.

The chain couples TRBV29-1 to TRBJ1-3; D is unresolved. The CDR3 has 13 residues. Between the trimmed V and J ends, which lost 4 bases and 1 base, there was a span of 8 bases. The V gene's germline CDR1 is SQVTM and CDR2 ANQGSEA. The CDR3: CSVGDLSGNTIYF. CDR3 sequence (DNA): TGCAGCGTTGGCGACTTATCTGGAAACACCATATATTTT.

This clonotype has a count of ten or more. V gene TRBV2 combines with J gene TRBJ2-2; 10 bases agree with TRBD1. CDR1 is SNHLY and CDR2 is FYNNEI in the germline V gene. The CDR3 contains 17 residues. Trimming removed 6 bases from V and 3 bases from J; junction bases left unmatched: 10. The CDR3 sequence: CASSEILGQGYTGELFF. CDR3 DNA sequence: TGTGCCAGCAGCGAGATATTGGGACAGGGGTACACCGGGGAGCTGTTTTTT.

The chain has TRBV5-1 and TRBJ1-4; D call uncertain. The CDR3 has 13 amino acids. Germline loops: CDR1 SGHRS, CDR2 YFSETQ. The V gene lost 5 bases and the J gene lost 6 bases, with 11 bases spanning the gap. The CDR3 DNA sequence: TGCGCCAGCAGAGGCAGCCTAGATGAAAAACTGTTTTTT. Its translation: CASRGSLDEKLFF.

This clonotype was counted ten times or more. The chain uses TRBV15 and TRBJ2-6; D uncertain. The V end lost 0 bases, the J end lost 0 bases, and 3 bases lay between the germline ends. CDR1 LNHNV and CDR2 YYDKDF come from the germline V gene (reference sequence). The CDR3 length is 15 residues. This CDR3 is CATSRESSGANVLTF. The CDR3 DNA reads TGTGCCACCAGCAGAGAAAGCTCTGGGGCCAACGTCCTGACTTTC.

This clonotype was counted between two and nine times. The chain is built from TRBV20-1 and TRBJ2-5, with a tentative D call TRBD2 (7 bases). CDR1 and CDR2 (germline): DFQATT, SNEGSKA (reference sequence). The CDR3 consists of 12 residues. V dropped 4 bases and J dropped 4 bases, with 10 bases sitting between them. CDR3 in amino acids: CSATGEGETQYF. Written as DNA, the CDR3 is TGCAGTGCTACAGGGGAGGGAGAGACCCAGTACTTC.

The chain couples TRBV15 to TRBJ2-1; the match to TRBD1 covers 8 bases. From germline, CDR1 is LNHNV and CDR2 YYDKDF (reference sequence). The CDR3 consists of 15 residues. V was clipped by 4 bases and J by 4 bases; unmatched bases: 6. The CDR3 sequence: CATSKPGQDYNEQFF. Here the CDR3 DNA reads TGTGCCACCAGCAAACCGGGACAGGATTACAATGAGCAGTTCTTC.

This clonotype was detected a few times. This may be a read error, as it is one base from a much larger clone. Lacking the conserved final phenylalanine or tryptophan, this CDR3 likely reflects a read error. The chain employs TRBV7-9 and TRBJ2-2; possibly TRBD2 for D (6 bases). Germline loops: CDR1 SEHNR, CDR2 FQNEAQ (reference sequence). With 5 bases removed from V and 5 bases from J, the gap between germline ends came to 9 bases. CDR3 length: 13 residues. The CDR3 nucleotides read TGTGCCAGCAGCCCGGAGGGTACCGGGGAGCTGTTTTCT. Its protein product is CASSPEGTGELFS.

V is TRBV27 and J is TRBJ2-7; D might be TRBD2 (7 bases). V was shortened by 0 bases and J by 6 bases, with 12 bases between the two germline ends. Germline CDR1 reads MNHEY; CDR2 reads SMNVEV (reference sequence). This CDR3 region has 14 residues. The CDR3 coding sequence is TGTGCCAGCAGTTTATCGAGAGGGGGGGTCGAGCAGTACTTC. Translating gives CASSLSRGGVEQYF.

A few counts support this clonotype. For the CDR3, the DNA is TGTGCCAGCAGCCGGTCCCACGAGCAGTACTTC. Translation gives CASSRSHEQYF. This rearrangement joins TRBV3-1 to TRBJ2-7; D is uncertain. V shed 4 bases and J shed 5 bases, with 6 bases lying between them. Per germline, CDR1 LGHDT and CDR2 YNNKEL (reference sequence). This CDR3 region has 11 residues.

In this sample, this clonotype turned up many times. The gene calls are TRBV28 and TRBJ2-2; D is possibly TRBD1 or TRBD2 (5 bases each). Trimming shortened V by 8 bases and J by 1 base, and 17 bases separated the two germline ends. CDR1 MDHEN and CDR2 SYDVKM come from the germline V gene. The CDR3 is 16 residues long. The CDR3 nucleotides read TGTGCCAGCTTCCCTCCAGCAGGGAGGAACACCGGGGAGCTGTTTTTT. This translates into CASFPPAGRNTGELFF.

Regarding this clonotype: It is likely a read error, because the conserved phenylalanine at the end of the CDR3 is missing. The chain is built from TRBV25-1 and TRBJ1-2, with a tentative D call TRBD1 (5 bases). Per germline, CDR1 MGHDK and CDR2 SYGVNS. This CDR3 has 15 residues. V dropped 1 base and J dropped 3 bases, with 12 bases sitting between them. Written as DNA, the CDR3 is TGTGCCAGCAGTGAATTGGGAGGGGAATACTATGGCTACACCCTC. Protein product: CASSELGGEYYGYTL.

This clonotype has ten or more counts. The chain is built from TRBV9 and TRBJ2-5, with D possibly being TRBD2 (6 bases). Germline CDR1 SGDLS, CDR2 YYNGEE. This CDR3 is 14 amino acids long. V was clipped by 10 bases and J by 1 base, with 17 bases between them. The CDR3 spells CASTQGSGQETQYF. The CDR3 nucleotides are TGTGCCTCAACCCAGGGTAGCGGCCAAGAGACCCAGTACTTC.

This clonotype was detected only a few times. The chain is built from TRBV28 and TRBJ2-2, with 11 nucleotides matching TRBD2. Germline trimming cut 8 bases from V and 1 base from J; bases unmatched to any gene: 9. In germline, CDR1 is MDHEN, CDR2 SYDVKM. The CDR3 contains 17 residues. CDR3 bases: TGTGCCAGCTCTCGTAGGACTAGCGGGTTGAACACCGGGGAGCTGTTTTTT. Translated, it gives CASSRRTSGLNTGELFF. Together with reference TRBV28 and TRBJ2-2, the CDR3 gives the full variable domain: DVKVTQSSRYLVKRTGEKVFLECVQDMDHENMFWYRQDPGLGLRLIYFSYDVKMKEKGDIPEGYSVSREKKERFSLILESASTNQTSMYLCASSRRTSGLNTGELFFGEGSRLTVL.

This clonotype was counted many times. The V call is TRBV7-9, the J call TRBJ1-4; 8 bases align to TRBD1. The junction had 7 bases not matched to a gene; V was cut back by 6 bases and J by 7 bases. This CDR3 is built from 14 residues. CDR1 is SEHNR, CDR2 FQNEAQ, per germline (reference sequence). CDR3 protein: CASSSDREGEKLFF. The CDR3 DNA sequence: TGTGCCAGCAGTTCGGACAGGGAGGGTGAAAAACTGTTTTTT.

This clonotype showed up many times. V gene TRBV2 combines with J gene TRBJ2-7; a possible D gene is TRBD2 (5 bases). V dropped 4 bases and J dropped 3 bases, with 13 bases sitting between them. Germline V lookup: CDR1 SNHLY, CDR2 FYNNEI. The CDR3 covers 14 residues. The CDR3 DNA reads TGTGCCAGCAGTGTGGTGACTACCTACTACGAGCAGTACTTC. Protein: CASSVVTTYYEQYF.

This clonotype was detected many times. This sequence joins TRBV28 and TRBJ2-7; D is perhaps TRBD1 (6 bases). Per germline, CDR1 MDHEN and CDR2 SYDVKM. The CDR3 loop spans 13 amino acids. V dropped 4 bases and J dropped 4 bases, with 11 bases sitting between them. The CDR3 coding sequence is TGTGCCAGCAGTTCACAGGGAGAATACGAGCAGTACTTC. Translated, it gives CASSSQGEYEQYF.

This clonotype was seen many times. This sequence joins TRBV10-3 and TRBJ1-1; tentatively, D is TRBD1 (6 bases). Germline V gene lookup returns CDR1 ENHRY and CDR2 SYGVKD. The ends were cut back, 6 bases at V and 3 bases at J, with 17 bases in the middle. This CDR3 contains 15 residues. CDR3 protein: CAIRRTGGTHTEAFF. Written as DNA, the CDR3 is TGTGCCATCAGACGGACGGGGGGCACTCACACTGAAGCTTTCTTT.

This chain uses TRBV10-3 with TRBJ1-6, with D perhaps TRBD1 (5 bases). Germline lookup yields CDR1 ENHRY and CDR2 SYGVKD. V dropped 6 bases and J dropped 7 bases, with 10 bases sitting between them. The CDR3 consists of 13 residues. CDR3 DNA: TGTGCCATCAGGGCCGGGGACAATTCACCCCTCCACTTT. Its protein is CAIRAGDNSPLHF.

Remarks on this clonotype: A much larger clone differs by one base, so this may be a read error. This sequence joins TRBV20-1 and TRBJ1-1; 10 bases are shared with TRBD1. The germline CDR1 and CDR2 sequences are DFQATT and SNEGSKA (reference sequence). The CDR3 consists of 15 residues. For the CDR3, the DNA is TGCAGTGCTAGAGTGGACAGGGGGTCAAACACTGGAGCTTTCTTT. Translated: CSARVDRGSNTGAFF.

This clonotype appeared many times. This chain joins TRBV28 and TRBJ1-5, with TRBD1 matching 7 bases. Trimming took 2 bases from V and 7 from J; bases not matched to a gene: 11. The CDR3 length is 16 residues. Per the germline V gene, CDR1 is MDHEN and CDR2 is SYDVKM. CDR3: CASSLAGQTVEQPQHF. In DNA form, the CDR3 reads TGTGCCAGCAGTTTAGCGGGACAGACGGTTGAACAGCCCCAGCATTTT.